Described below is a single TCR beta chain sequence and its context. TCRdb keeps only in-frame clones here, not all; method: immunoSEQ multiplex PCR. The repertoire has about 200,000 clones, 85% to 90% of them found once; the top ten carry almost 4.5%. The data were taken from a study of blood T cell repertoires in COVID-19. Looking at the study overall: PBMCs, B-cell-depleted T cells, or T cells were the source of the cDNA or gDNA that made up the material.

Sequenced: peripheral blood. The TCR originated in a man in his fifties with acute or convalescent COVID-19.

CDR3 DNA sequence: TGTGCCAGCAGCGTCACCGGGACAGGGACCTACGAGCAGTACTTC. Its translation is CASSVTGTGTYEQYF. This chain links TRBV7-2 with TRBJ2-7, with TRBD1 matching over 9 bases. J was trimmed by 2 bases and V by 5 bases; bases with no gene match: 7. The CDR3 runs 15 residues. Germline V CDR1 and CDR2: SGHTA, FQGNSA.